This T cell receptor beta chain was sequenced for a study of blood T cell repertoires in COVID-19. Looking at the study overall: In each case, the material was cDNA or gDNA derived from T cells, B-cell-depleted T cells, or PBMCs.

Original processing notes: It was from reference gene primer amplification that nucleated cell counts were estimated. Sequencing was performed with immunoSEQ multiplex PCR; in TCRdb, only in-frame clones are kept and a portion is missing. V and J calls plus clone size are reproduced from that table; the DNA served to infer D and trimming. The sample has 25,000 to 35,000 clones; 90% to 95% are singletons. Looked up from germline, CDR1 is ENHRY and CDR2 is SYGVKD. Trimming removed 0 bases at V and 9 bases at J, with 18 bases between. CDR3 length: 16 residues. The sequenced sample consisted of peripheral blood. The clonotype was recovered from a human donor with active COVID-19. The donor label of this sample is uncertain. The chain uses TRBV10-3 and TRBJ2-1; D may be TRBD2 (6 bases). As DNA, the CDR3 is TGTGCCATCAGTGAGTCGACGCCGGGGGACGGTGGTGAGCAGTTCTTC. This gives the protein CAISESTPGDGGEQFF.